Below are 10 T cell receptor beta chains sequenced from a single sample in a study of T cell responses to AZD1222 COVID-19 vaccine. Assay used: immunoSEQ multiplex PCR; TCRdb lists only in-frame clones, some missing. This table has about 150,000 clones, approximately 90% appearing once. The sequencing used peripheral blood, collected 28 days after the second AZD1222 dose. These receptor sequences come from an adult who received the AZD1222 COVID-19 vaccine.

V is TRBV5-1 and J is TRBJ1-1, with D perhaps TRBD1 (5 bases). Germline CDR1 SGHRS, CDR2 YFSETQ. Between the trimmed V and J ends, which lost 1 base and 7 bases, there was a span of 11 bases. The CDR3 has 13 amino acids. CDR3 DNA: TGCGCCAGCAGCTTGAGGCCAGGGTATGAAGCTTTCTTT. Encoded protein: CASSLRPGYEAFF.

The chain recombines TRBV7-9 with TRBJ1-2, with no clear D. The germline V gene encodes CDR1 SEHNR and CDR2 FQNEAQ (reference sequence). V was pared by 2 bases and J by 2 bases, with 12 bases between. The CDR3 spans 15 residues. The DNA for the CDR3 is TGTGCCAGCAGCTTAAAGAGCCGAGAAAACTATGGCTACACCTTC. It codes for CASSLKSRENYGYTF.

V gene TRBV24-1 combines with J gene TRBJ2-1; possible D gene TRBD2, 6 bases. This CDR3 comprises 12 residues. V lost 3 bases and J 7 bases, leaving 6 bases between the germline ends. From germline, CDR1 is KGHDR and CDR2 SFDVKD. CDR3 in amino acids: CATSDGGNEQFF. Written as DNA, the CDR3 is TGTGCCACCAGTGATGGGGGGAATGAGCAGTTCTTC.

V is TRBV11-2 and J is TRBJ2-3, with D possibly matching TRBD2 (5 bases). The germline V gene has CDR1 SGHAT and CDR2 FQNNGV. The CDR3 is 13 residues long. Trimming cost V 5 bases and J 6 bases, with 12 bases left between them. In nucleotides, the CDR3 is TGTGCCAGCAGCCCGCGGGTGGGGGATACGCAGTATTTT. Translation: CASSPRVGDTQYF.

The J gene is TRBJ1-5, the V gene TRBV19, with D unclear. Trimming removed 3 bases from V and 8 bases from J, with 14 bases in between. CDR3 size: 14 residues. The germline gives CDR1 LNHDA, CDR2 SQIVND (reference sequence). The CDR3 here is CASSMAGVGEPQHF. For the CDR3, the DNA is TGTGCCAGTAGTATGGCCGGCGTCGGGGAGCCCCAGCATTTT.

The genes are TRBV5-8 and TRBJ1-5, with D possibly being TRBD1 (6 bases). CDR1 is SGHTS and CDR2 is YDEGEE in the germline V gene. The CDR3 loop spans 16 amino acids. V lost 4 bases to trimming and J lost 6 bases, with 20 bases between them. CDR3 sequence: CASSRRGAGWSQPQHF. The CDR3 DNA follows: TGTGCCAGCAGCCGAAGGGGGGCTGGATGGAGTCAGCCCCAGCATTTT.

The rearrangement links TRBV9 to TRBJ1-1, with D possibly TRBD1 on 5 matching bases. There are 16 residues in the CDR3. V was pared by 3 bases and J by 5 bases, with 20 bases between. The germline CDR1 and CDR2 sequences are SGDLS and YYNGEE. DNA for the CDR3: TGTGCCAGCAGCGCCACCGGACACGTCCCATGGACTGAAGCTTTCTTT. Protein product: CASSATGHVPWTEAFF. Complete variable domain (other parts from reference TRBV9 and TRBJ1-1): DSGVTQTPKHLITATGQRVTLRCSPRSGDLSVYWYQQSLDQGLQFLIQYYNGEERAKGNILERFSAQQFPDLHSELNLSSLELGDSALYFCASSATGHVPWTEAFFGQGTRLTVV.

The chain links TRBV7-3 to TRBJ2-7; 8 bases agree with TRBD1. The CDR3 sequence is 15 residues long. J lost 3 bases, V lost 1 base, and 5 bases had no gene match. Germline loops: CDR1 SGHTA, CDR2 FQGTGA. Here the CDR3 reads CASSLNLGQGYEQYF. DNA of the CDR3: TGTGCCAGCAGCTTAAATTTAGGACAGGGCTACGAGCAGTACTTC.

The chain couples TRBV7-2 to TRBJ2-1; 14 positions agree with TRBD2. Germline CDR1 and CDR2: SGHTA and FQGNSA. The V gene end was trimmed by 5 bases and the J gene end by 1 base; junction bases not matched to a gene: 4. This CDR3 spans 17 amino acids. CDR3 in amino acids: CASSLGLAGGSYNEQFF. The CDR3 nucleotides read TGTGCCAGCAGCCTTGGACTAGCGGGGGGTTCCTACAATGAGCAGTTCTTC.

This rearrangement joins TRBV7-8 to TRBJ2-7; 8 bases line up with TRBD2. J lost 9 bases, V lost 2 bases, and 9 bases had no gene match. The CDR3 is made up of 14 amino acids. Germline V gene lookup returns CDR1 SGHVS and CDR2 FQNEAQ. CDR3 protein: CASSLYASGLGQYF. The CDR3 DNA is TGTGCCAGCAGCTTATACGCTAGCGGGCTTGGGCAGTACTTC.